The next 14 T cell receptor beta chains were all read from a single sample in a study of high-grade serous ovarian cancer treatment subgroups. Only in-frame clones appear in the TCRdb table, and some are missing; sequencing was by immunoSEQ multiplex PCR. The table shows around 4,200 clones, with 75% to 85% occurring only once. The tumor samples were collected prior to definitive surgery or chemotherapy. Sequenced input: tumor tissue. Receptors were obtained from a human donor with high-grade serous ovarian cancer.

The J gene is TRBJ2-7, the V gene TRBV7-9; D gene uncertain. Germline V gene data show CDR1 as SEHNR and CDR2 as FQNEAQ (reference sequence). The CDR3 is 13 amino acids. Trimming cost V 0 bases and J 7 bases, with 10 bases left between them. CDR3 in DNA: TGTGCCAGCAGCTTAGCAGGGTTTGAGGAGCAGTACTTC. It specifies CASSLAGFEEQYF.

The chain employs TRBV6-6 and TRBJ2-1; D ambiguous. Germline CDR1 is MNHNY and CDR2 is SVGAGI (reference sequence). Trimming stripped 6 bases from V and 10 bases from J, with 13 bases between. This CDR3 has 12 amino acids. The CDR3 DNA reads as TGTGCCAGCAGCTCCCTGGCTCCGGAGCAGTTCTTC. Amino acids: CASSSLAPEQFF.

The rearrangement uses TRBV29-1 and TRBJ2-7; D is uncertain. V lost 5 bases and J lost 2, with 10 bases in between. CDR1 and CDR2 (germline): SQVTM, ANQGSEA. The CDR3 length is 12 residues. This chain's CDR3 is CSVRDFTYEQYF. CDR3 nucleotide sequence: TGCAGCGTTCGCGACTTCACCTACGAGCAGTACTTC.

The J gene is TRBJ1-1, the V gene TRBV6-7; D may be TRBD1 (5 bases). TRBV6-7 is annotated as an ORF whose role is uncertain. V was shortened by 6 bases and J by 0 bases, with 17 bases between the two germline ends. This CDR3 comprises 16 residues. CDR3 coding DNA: TGTGCCAGCAGGTCCCCGGGGGGTCCCATGAACACTGAAGCTTTCTTT. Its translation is CASRSPGGPMNTEAFF.

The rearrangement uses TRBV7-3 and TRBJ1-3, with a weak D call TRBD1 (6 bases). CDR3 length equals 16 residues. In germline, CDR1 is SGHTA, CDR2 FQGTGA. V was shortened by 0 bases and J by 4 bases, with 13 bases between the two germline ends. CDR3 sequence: CASSLTGGRGGNTIYF. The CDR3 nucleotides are TGTGCCAGCAGCTTAACAGGTGGCAGGGGAGGAAACACCATATATTTT.

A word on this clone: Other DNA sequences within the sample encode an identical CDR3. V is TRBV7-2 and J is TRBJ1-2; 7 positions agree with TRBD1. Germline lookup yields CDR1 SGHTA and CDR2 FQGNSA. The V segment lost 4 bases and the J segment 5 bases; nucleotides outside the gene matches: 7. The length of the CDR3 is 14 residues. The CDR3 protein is CASSSPGGGYGYTF. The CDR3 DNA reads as TGTGCCAGCAGCTCGCCAGGGGGAGGATATGGCTACACCTTC.

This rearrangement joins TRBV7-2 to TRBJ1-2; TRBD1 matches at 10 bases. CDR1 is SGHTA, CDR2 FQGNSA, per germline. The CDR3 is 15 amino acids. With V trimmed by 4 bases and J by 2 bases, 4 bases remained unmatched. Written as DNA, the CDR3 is TGTGCCAGCAGCTCGGGACAGGGGATAAACTATGGCTACACCTTC. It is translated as CASSSGQGINYGYTF.

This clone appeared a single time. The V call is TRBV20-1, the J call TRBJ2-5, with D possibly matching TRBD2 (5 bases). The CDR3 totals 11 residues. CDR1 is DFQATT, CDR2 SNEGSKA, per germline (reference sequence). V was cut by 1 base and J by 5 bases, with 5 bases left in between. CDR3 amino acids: CSARGGETQYF. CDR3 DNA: TGCAGTGCTAGAGGAGGGGAGACCCAGTACTTC.

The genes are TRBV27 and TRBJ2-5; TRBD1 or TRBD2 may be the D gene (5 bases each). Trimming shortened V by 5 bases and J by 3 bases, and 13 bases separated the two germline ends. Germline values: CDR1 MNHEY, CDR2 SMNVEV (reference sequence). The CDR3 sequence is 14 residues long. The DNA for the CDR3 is TGTGCCAGCAGTAGCCGGGACGGGGAAGAGACCCAGTACTTC. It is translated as CASSSRDGEETQYF.

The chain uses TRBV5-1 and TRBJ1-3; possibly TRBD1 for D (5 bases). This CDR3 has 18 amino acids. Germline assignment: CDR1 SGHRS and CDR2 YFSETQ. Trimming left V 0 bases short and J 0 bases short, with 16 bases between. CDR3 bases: TGCGCCAGCAGCTTGGTATCGGGGCGGCGGATCTCTGGAAACACCATATATTTT. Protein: CASSLVSGRRISGNTIYF.

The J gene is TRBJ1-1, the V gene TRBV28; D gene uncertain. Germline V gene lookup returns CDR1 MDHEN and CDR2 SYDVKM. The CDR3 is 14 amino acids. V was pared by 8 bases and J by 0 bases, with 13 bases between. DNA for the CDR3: TGTGCCAGCTCGTCTTTCGCCATGAACACTGAAGCTTTCTTT. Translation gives CASSSFAMNTEAFF.

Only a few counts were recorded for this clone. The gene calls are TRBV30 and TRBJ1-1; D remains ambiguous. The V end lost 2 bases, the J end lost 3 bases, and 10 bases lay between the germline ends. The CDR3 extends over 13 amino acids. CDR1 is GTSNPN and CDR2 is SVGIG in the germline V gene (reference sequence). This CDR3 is CAWSTGMDTEAFF. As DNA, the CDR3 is TGTGCCTGGAGTACGGGGATGGACACTGAAGCTTTCTTT.

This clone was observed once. In nucleotides, the CDR3 is TGTGCCAGCAGTTACGGAGGGGGGTTCAGGTCACCCCTCCACTTT. Protein product: CASSYGGGFRSPLHF. The rearrangement joins TRBV6-5 to TRBJ1-6; a possible D gene is TRBD1 (6 bases). The germline gives CDR1 MNHEY, CDR2 SVGAGI. V lost 2 bases to trimming and J lost 10 bases, with 15 bases between them. This CDR3 comprises 15 residues.

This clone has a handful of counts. The CDR3 DNA is TGCGCCAGCAGCCATCGACAGGGGGAAGGGCCCCAGCATTTT. This translates into CASSHRQGEGPQHF. V usage is TRBV4-1 and J usage is TRBJ1-5; 9 nucleotides align to TRBD1. Germline V gives CDR1 MGHRA, CDR2 YSYEKL. V shed 3 bases and J 9 bases; nucleotides not matched to a gene: 6. This CDR3 region has 14 residues.